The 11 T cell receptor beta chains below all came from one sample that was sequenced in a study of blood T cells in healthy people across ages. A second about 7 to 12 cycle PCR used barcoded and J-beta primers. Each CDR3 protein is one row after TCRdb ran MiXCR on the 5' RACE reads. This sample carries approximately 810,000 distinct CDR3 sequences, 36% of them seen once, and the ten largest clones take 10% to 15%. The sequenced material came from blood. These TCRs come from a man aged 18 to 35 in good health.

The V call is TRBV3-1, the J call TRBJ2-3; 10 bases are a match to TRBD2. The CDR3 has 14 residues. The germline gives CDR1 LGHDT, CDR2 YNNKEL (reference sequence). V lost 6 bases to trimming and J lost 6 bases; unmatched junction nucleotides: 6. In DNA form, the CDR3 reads TGTGCCAGCAGACTAGCGGGACCAGTGGATACGCAGTATTTT. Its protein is CASRLAGPVDTQYF.

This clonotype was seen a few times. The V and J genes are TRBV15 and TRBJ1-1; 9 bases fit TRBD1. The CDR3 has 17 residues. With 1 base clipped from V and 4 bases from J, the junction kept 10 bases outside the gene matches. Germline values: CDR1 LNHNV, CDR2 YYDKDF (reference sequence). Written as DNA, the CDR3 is TGTGCCACCAGCAGAGGGGACAGGGAACCGCCGGGCACTGAAGCTTTCTTT. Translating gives CATSRGDREPPGTEAFF.

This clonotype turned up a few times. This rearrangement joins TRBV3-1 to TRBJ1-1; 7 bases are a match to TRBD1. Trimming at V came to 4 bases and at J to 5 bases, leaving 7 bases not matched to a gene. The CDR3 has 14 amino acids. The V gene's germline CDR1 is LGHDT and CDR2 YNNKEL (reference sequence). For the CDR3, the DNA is TGTGCCAGCAGCCCACACCGACAGGGTACTGAAGCTTTCTTT. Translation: CASSPHRQGTEAFF.

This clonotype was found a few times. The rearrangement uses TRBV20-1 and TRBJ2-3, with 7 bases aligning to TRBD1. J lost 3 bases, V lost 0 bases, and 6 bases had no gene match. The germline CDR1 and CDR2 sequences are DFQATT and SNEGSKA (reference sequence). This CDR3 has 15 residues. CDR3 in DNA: TGCAGTGCTAGAGATACGGCAGGGGGTACAGATACGCAGTATTTT. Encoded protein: CSARDTAGGTDTQYF.

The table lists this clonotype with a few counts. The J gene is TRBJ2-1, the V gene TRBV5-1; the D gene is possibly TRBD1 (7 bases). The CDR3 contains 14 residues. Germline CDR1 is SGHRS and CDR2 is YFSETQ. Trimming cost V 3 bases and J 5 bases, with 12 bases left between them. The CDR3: CASSSDREDNEQFF. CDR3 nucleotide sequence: TGCGCCAGCAGCTCTGACAGGGAGGACAATGAGCAGTTCTTC.

The CDR3 loop reads CSVSQGFQDQPQHF. Here the CDR3 DNA reads TGCAGCGTGTCACAGGGGTTTCAGGATCAGCCCCAGCATTTT. This chain connects TRBV29-1 to TRBJ1-5; 7 nucleotides line up with TRBD1. Germline trimming cut 6 bases from V and 5 bases from J; bases unmatched to any gene: 10. The CDR3 covers 14 residues. Germline V gene data show CDR1 as SQVTM and CDR2 as ANQGSEA.

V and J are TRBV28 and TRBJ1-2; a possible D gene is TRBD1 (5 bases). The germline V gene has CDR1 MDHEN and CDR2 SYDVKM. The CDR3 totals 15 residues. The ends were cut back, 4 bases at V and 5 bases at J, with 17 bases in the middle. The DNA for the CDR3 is TGTGCCAGCAGTTCGAACGGCCGGGGCGGATATGGCTACACCTTC. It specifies CASSSNGRGGYGYTF.

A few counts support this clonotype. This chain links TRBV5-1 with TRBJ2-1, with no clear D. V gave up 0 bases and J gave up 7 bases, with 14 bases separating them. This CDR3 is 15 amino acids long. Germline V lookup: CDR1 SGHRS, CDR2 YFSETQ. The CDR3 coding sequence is TGCGCCAGCAGCTTGGTAGGCCCATGGGATAATGAGCAGTTCTTC. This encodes CASSLVGPWDNEQFF.

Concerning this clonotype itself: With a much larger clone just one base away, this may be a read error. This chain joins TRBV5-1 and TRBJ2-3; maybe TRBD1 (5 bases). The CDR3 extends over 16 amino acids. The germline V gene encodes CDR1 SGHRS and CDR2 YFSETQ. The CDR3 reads CTSSLASRDSTDTQYF. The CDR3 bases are TGCACCAGCAGCTTGGCCAGCAGGGATAGCACAGATACGCAGTATTTT.

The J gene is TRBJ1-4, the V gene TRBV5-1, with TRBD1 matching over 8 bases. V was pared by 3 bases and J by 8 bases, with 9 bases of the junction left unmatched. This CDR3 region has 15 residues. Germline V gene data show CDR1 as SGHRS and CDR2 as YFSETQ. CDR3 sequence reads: CASSSKTGAEEKLFF. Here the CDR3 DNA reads TGCGCCAGCAGCTCTAAGACAGGGGCCGAGGAAAAACTGTTTTTT.

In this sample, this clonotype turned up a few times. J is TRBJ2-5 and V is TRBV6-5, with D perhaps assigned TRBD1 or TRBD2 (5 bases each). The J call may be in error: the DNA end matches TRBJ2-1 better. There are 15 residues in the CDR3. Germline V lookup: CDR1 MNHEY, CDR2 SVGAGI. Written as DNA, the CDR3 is TGTGCCAGCAGCCGAGGGGTCGCGAACCAAGAGACCCAGTTCTTC. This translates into CASSRGVANQETQFF.